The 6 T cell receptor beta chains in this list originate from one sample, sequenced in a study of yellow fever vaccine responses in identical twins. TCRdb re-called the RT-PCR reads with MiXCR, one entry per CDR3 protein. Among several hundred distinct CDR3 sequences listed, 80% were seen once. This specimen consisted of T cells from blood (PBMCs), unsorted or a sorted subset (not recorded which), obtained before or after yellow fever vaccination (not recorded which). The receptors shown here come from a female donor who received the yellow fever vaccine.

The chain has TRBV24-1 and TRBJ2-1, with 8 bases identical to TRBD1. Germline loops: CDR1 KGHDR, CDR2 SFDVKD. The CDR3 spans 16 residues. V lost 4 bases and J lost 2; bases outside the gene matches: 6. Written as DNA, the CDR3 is TGTGCCACCAGTGAAGCCGCAGGGGGCGCCTACAATGAGCAGTTCTTC. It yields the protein CATSEAAGGAYNEQFF.

The CDR3 spells CASSQSLPHNEQFF. The DNA for the CDR3 is TGCGCCAGCAGTCAATCACTCCCTCACAATGAGCAGTTCTTC. This chain joins TRBV23-1 and TRBJ2-1; D is unclear. TRBV23-1 is designated an ORF whose function remains uncertain. V was clipped by 0 bases and J by 5 bases, with 8 bases between them. The CDR3 loop spans 14 amino acids.

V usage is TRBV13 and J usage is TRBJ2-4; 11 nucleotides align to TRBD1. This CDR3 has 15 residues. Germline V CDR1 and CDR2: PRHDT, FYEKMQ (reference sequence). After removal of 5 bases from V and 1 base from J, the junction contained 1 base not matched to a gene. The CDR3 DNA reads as TGTGCCAGCAGCGGGACAGGGGGGGCCAAAAACATTCAGTACTTC. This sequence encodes CASSGTGGAKNIQYF.

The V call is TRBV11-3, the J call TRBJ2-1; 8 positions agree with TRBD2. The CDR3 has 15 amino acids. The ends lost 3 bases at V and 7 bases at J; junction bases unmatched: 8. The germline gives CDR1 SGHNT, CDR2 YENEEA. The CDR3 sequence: CASSLGAGVWNEQFF. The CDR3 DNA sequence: TGTGCCAGCAGCTTGGGAGCGGGGGTGTGGAATGAGCAGTTCTTC.

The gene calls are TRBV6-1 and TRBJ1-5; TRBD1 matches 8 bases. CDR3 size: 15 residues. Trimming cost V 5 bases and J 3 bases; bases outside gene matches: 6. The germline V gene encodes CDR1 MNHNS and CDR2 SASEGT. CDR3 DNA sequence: TGTGCCAGCAGTACCGAGACAGGGGCCAATCAGCCCCAGCATTTT. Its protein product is CASSTETGANQPQHF.

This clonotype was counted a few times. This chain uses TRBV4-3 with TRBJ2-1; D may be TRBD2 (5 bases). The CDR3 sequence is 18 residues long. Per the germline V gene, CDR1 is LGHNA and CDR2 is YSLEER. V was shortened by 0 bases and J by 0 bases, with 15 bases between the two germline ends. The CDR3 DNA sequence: TGCGCCAGCAGCCAAGACATAATGGAGGTGAGCTCCTACAATGAGCAGTTCTTC. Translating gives CASSQDIMEVSSYNEQFF.